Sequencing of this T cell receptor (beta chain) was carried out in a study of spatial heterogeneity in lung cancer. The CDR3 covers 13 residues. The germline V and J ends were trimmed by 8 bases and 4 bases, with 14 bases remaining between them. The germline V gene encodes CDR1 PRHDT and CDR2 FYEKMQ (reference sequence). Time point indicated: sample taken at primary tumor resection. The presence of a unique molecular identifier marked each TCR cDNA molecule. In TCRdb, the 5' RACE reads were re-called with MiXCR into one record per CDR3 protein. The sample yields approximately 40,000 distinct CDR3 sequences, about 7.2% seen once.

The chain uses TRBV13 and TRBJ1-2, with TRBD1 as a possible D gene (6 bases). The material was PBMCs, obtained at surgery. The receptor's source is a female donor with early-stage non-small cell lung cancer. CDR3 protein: CASSRGSSYGYTF. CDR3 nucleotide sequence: TGTGCCAGCTCAAGGGGGTCCTCCTATGGCTACACCTTC.